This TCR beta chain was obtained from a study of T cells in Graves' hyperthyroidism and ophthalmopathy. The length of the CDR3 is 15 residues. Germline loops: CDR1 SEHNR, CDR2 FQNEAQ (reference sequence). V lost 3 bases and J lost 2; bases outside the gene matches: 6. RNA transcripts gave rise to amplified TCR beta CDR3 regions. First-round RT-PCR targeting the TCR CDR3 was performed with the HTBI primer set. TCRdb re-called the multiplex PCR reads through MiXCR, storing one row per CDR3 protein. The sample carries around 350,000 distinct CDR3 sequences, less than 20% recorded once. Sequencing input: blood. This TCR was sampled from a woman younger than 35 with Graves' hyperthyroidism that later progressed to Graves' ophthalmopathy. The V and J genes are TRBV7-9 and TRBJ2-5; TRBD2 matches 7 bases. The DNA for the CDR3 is TGTGCCAGCAGCTTTAGCGGGTTTGGACAAGAGACCCAGTACTTC. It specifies CASSFSGFGQETQYF.